This T cell receptor (beta chain) is from a study of Graves' ophthalmopathy and Graves' hyperthyroidism. The authors amplified TCR beta CDR3 regions from RNA transcripts. HTBI-primed RT-PCR formed the first round, and a multiplex PCR formed the second. TCRdb used MiXCR to reprocess the multiplex PCR reads, holding one entry per CDR3 protein. The data hold roughly 1.1 million distinct CDR3 sequences, with less than 45% observed a single time. Newly diagnosed hyperthyroidism donors, aged 18 to 65, duration under 2 months. Clinical symptoms and serum thyroxine were used for diagnosis; TRAb, thyroid ultrasound and orbital computed tomography were also relied on. The clonotype was recovered from an adult man with Graves' hyperthyroidism. Input material: peripheral blood or thyroid tissue (not recorded which).

The CDR3 nucleotides are TGTGCCACCCAAGGGGGATCATACACTGAAGCTTTCTTT. This encodes CATQGGSYTEAFF. The chain has TRBV24-1 and TRBJ1-1, with a possible D match to TRBD1 (6 bases). Trimming pared 9 bases from V and 3 bases from J, leaving 13 bases between. CDR3 length equals 13 residues. CDR1 and CDR2 (germline): KGHDR, SFDVKD.